Below, 11 T cell receptor beta chains from the same sample are listed, as sequenced in a study of blood T cells in healthy people across ages. A second PCR of 7 to 11 cycles used a sample-barcoded 5' primer and a J-beta primer mix. Using its own MiXCR run on the 5' RACE reads, TCRdb lists one record per CDR3 protein. This sample carries around 800,000 distinct CDR3 sequences, about 55% of them seen once, and the ten largest clones take about 42%. The sample comprised blood. The receptor source for this set is a man older than 75 in good health.

The chain employs TRBV27 and TRBJ2-5; possible D gene TRBD2, 5 bases. The CDR3 spans 15 residues. Trimming took off 6 bases at V and 5 bases at J, with 19 bases between the two ends. Germline loops: CDR1 MNHEY, CDR2 SMNVEV (reference sequence). CDR3: CASSLTRWPGETQYF. CDR3 sequence (DNA): TGTGCCAGCAGCCTAACCAGGTGGCCGGGGGAGACCCAGTACTTC.

This chain uses TRBV7-2 with TRBJ2-5; 9 nucleotides line up with TRBD1. Germline loops: CDR1 SGHTA, CDR2 FQGNSA. The CDR3 is made up of 15 amino acids. The trim removed 6 bases at V and 5 bases at J, leaving 10 bases unmatched. The CDR3 loop reads CASRSPGQGLETQYF. As DNA, the CDR3 is TGTGCCAGCAGGTCGCCGGGACAGGGACTCGAGACCCAGTACTTC.

This clonotype was counted between two and nine times. V and J are TRBV7-9 and TRBJ1-4, with a possible D match to TRBD1 (5 bases). CDR1 SEHNR and CDR2 FQNEAQ come from the germline V gene (reference sequence). Trimming pared 1 base from V and 0 bases from J, leaving 6 bases between. CDR3 length equals 15 residues. The CDR3 DNA is TGTGCCAGCAGCTTAGGGACAACAACTAATGAAAAACTGTTTTTT. Its translation is CASSLGTTTNEKLFF.

Notes on this clonotype: At one boundary the junction diverges from the germline segment, which might be a read error. The V call is TRBV2, the J call TRBJ2-5; D possibly corresponds to TRBD2 (6 bases). The CDR3 runs to 14 residues. CDR1 SNHLY and CDR2 FYNNEI come from the germline V gene. The CDR3 region has the DNA TGTGCCACCCTGCTCGGGGGTTCACAAGGGACCCAGTACTTC. The encoded protein is CATLLGGSQGTQYF.

This clonotype has just a few counts. The V call is TRBV20-1, the J call TRBJ1-1, with a weak D call TRBD1 (5 bases). V was cut by 5 bases and J by 0 bases, with 10 bases left in between. Per the germline V gene, CDR1 is DFQATT and CDR2 is SNEGSKA (reference sequence). The CDR3 is made up of 13 amino acids. For the CDR3, the DNA is TGCAGTGCTGCCCGGGACCTGAACACTGAAGCTTTCTTT. Translated: CSAARDLNTEAFF.

This clonotype has only a few counts. The gene calls are TRBV5-1 and TRBJ1-1; no firm D call. The V end lost 5 bases, the J end lost 1 base, and 15 bases lay between the germline ends. Germline CDR1 SGHRS, CDR2 YFSETQ. The CDR3 is 15 amino acids. The CDR3: CASSRSGGENTEAFF. Here the CDR3 DNA reads TGCGCCAGCAGTAGATCGGGTGGGGAGAACACTGAAGCTTTCTTT.

This clonotype has only a few counts. The chain is built from TRBV11-2 and TRBJ2-1, with D perhaps TRBD1 (5 bases). The V gene's germline CDR1 is SGHAT and CDR2 FQNNGV. V gave up 0 bases and J gave up 6 bases, with 9 bases separating them. CDR3 length: 14 amino acids. CDR3 coding DNA: TGTGCCAGCAGCTTAGAAGGGGTCCCCAATGAGCAGTTCTTC. Translation: CASSLEGVPNEQFF.

This chain joins TRBV9 and TRBJ1-5; no clear D. The V gene's germline CDR1 is SGDLS and CDR2 YYNGEE. The V end lost 0 bases, the J end lost 8 bases, and 12 bases lay between the germline ends. This CDR3 spans 14 amino acids. The CDR3 region is CASSVAARPEPQHF. In DNA form, the CDR3 reads TGTGCCAGCAGCGTAGCGGCGAGACCTGAGCCCCAGCATTTT.

The sample holds a few counts of this clonotype. The V call is TRBV29-1, the J call TRBJ2-4; the D gene is possibly TRBD1 (6 bases). Gene TRBJ2-7 matches the end of the DNA better, so the J call may be wrong. The V gene's germline CDR1 is SQVTM and CDR2 ANQGSEA. The CDR3 is 13 residues long. The CDR3 here is CSAIRDKPYEQYF. The CDR3 DNA reads as TGCAGCGCCATCCGGGACAAACCGTACGAGCAGTACTTC.

The table lists this clonotype with a few counts. The chain employs TRBV4-1 and TRBJ2-7; D is undetermined. Germline V gene data show CDR1 as MGHRA and CDR2 as YSYEKL. The germline V and J ends were trimmed by 1 base and 3 bases, with 10 bases remaining between them. CDR3 length: 14 amino acids. The DNA for the CDR3 is TGCGCCAGCAGCCAAGGTGGGAAGGACTACGAGCAGTACTTC. Protein: CASSQGGKDYEQYF.

The chain is built from TRBV25-1 and TRBJ2-6; 9 bases fit TRBD1. Germline CDR1 MGHDK, CDR2 SYGVNS. J lost 4 bases, V lost 6 bases, and 4 bases had no gene match. The length of the CDR3 is 15 residues. The CDR3 region is CASRTGGLGANVLTF. The CDR3 coding sequence is TGTGCCAGCAGGACAGGGGGTCTAGGGGCCAACGTCCTGACTTTC.